This TCR beta chain was identified during a study of somatic mutations in cytotoxic T cells in rheumatoid arthritis. Study information: A subset of V beta antibody-stained T-cell populations was isolated by flow sorting, reaching nearly 100% purity, and this subset included V beta1+ cells that went on to TCRB sequencing. Findings of the study overall: Neither rheumatoid arthritis patients nor age-matched healthy controls had significantly different CD8+ T-cell clonality from the other group.

Note on this clone: The antigen is unknown.

Germline V lookup: CDR1 MNHNY, CDR2 SVGAGI (reference sequence). The CDR3 totals 16 residues. V was pared by 8 bases and J by 5 bases, with 22 bases between. Generated by immunoSEQ multiplex PCR, the TCRdb table keeps only in-frame clones and is missing some. Of approximately 16,000 clones listed, around 70% are singletons. Sequencing input: CD8+ T cells sorted from blood. This sequence was found in an adult with rheumatoid arthritis. The chain couples TRBV6-6 to TRBJ1-5; the D gene is possibly TRBD1 (6 bases). The CDR3 DNA reads TGTGCCAGCGCGGGGATGGGCGGGGGGGCGGATCAGCCCCAGCATTTT. Its protein product is CASAGMGGGADQPQHF.